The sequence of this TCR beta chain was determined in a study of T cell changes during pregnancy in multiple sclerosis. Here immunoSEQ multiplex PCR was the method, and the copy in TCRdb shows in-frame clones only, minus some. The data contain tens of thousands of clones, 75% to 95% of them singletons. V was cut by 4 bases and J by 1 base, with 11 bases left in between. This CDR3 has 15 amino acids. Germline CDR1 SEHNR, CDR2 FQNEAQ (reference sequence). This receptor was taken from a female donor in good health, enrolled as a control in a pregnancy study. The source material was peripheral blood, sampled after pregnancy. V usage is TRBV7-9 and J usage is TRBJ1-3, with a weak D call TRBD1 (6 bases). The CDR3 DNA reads TGTGCCAGCAGCTCAGGGACAATTTCTGGAAACACCATATATTTT. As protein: CASSSGTISGNTIYF.